A selection of T cell receptor beta chains follows, all from one sample in a study of T cells after yellow fever vaccination. Each CDR3 protein is one row after TCRdb ran MiXCR on the 5' RACE reads. In the table there are 360,000 or so distinct CDR3 sequences, around a tenth of which are singletons. The material sequenced was PBMCs, taken on the day of the first yellow fever vaccination. The receptors originated from a man between 18 and 35 years old who received the YFV17D yellow fever vaccine. CDR3s include the opening cysteine and the closing phenylalanine or tryptophan. Fields, in order: J gene, D gene, clone size, V gene, CDR3 DNA, CDR3 protein. A D gene is named only where the DNA matches it firmly. Size is stated for part of the rows, as once, few or many counts, or as a class when the clone is expanded.

TRBJ2-7 | TRBD1 | few | TRBV7-8 | TGTGCCAGCAGCTCGCCGGGACAGACCCCCTACGAGCAGTACTTC | CASSSPGQTPYEQYF
TRBJ2-2 | TRBD2 | many | TRBV20-1 | TGCAGTGCTAGAGAAGCGGGGTACACCGGGGAGCTGTTTTTT | CSAREAGYTGELFF
TRBJ1-5 | NA | few | TRBV12-3/TRBV12-4 | TGTGCCAGCAGCGACAACAGGGTCCAGAGCAATCAGCCCCAGCATTTT | CASSDNRVQSNQPQHF
TRBJ2-5 | NA | NA | TRBV13 | TGTGCCAGCAGCCTACGTCCCCTGGGTGCGGAGACCCAGTACTTC | CASSLRPLGAETQYF
TRBJ2-1 | TRBD2 | NA | TRBV4-3 | TGCGCCAGCAGCCAAGAAATCGCTAGCGGGACATACAATGAGCAGTTCTTC | CASSQEIASGTYNEQFF
TRBJ2-2 | TRBD1 | NA | TRBV11-2 | TGTGCCAGCAGCTTGGCTGGACAGGGTAATGACGGGGAGCTGTTTTTT | CASSLAGQGNDGELFF
TRBJ2-3 | TRBD1 | many | TRBV10-3 | TGTGCCATCAGCGGACAGGGAGATACGCAGTATTTT | CAISGQGDTQYF
TRBJ1-3 | NA | NA | TRBV12-3/TRBV12-4 | TGTGCCAGCAGATACCGAAGTGTGGATTTCTCTGGAAACACCATATATTTT | CASRYRSVDFSGNTIYF
TRBJ1-6 | NA | few | TRBV12-3/TRBV12-4 | TGTGCCAGCAGGGTGGGGGGGTCCAATTCACCCCTCCACTTT | CASRVGGSNSPLHF
TRBJ2-4 | NA | NA | TRBV6-2/TRBV6-3 | TGTGCCAGCAGCACGGCCGGGACTCCACTAGCCAAAAACATTCAGTACTTC | CASSTAGTPLAKNIQYF
TRBJ1-5 | TRBD1 | few | TRBV12-5 | TGTGCTAGTGATCAGGGGGTCGATCAGCCCCAGCATTTT | CASDQGVDQPQHF
TRBJ1-2 | TRBD1 | many | TRBV28 | TGTGCCAGCAGCCCCGCGGGACAGGGAGCCTATGGCTACACCTTC | CASSPAGQGAYGYTF
TRBJ2-3 | TRBD2 | NA | TRBV20-1 | TGCAGTGCTCCTAGCGGGGGGGTTGGAGATACGCAGTATTTT | CSAPSGGVGDTQYF
TRBJ2-5 | NA | few | TRBV11-2 | TGTGCCAGCAGCTCGCGCCGGCGGCCCATTGCCCAGGAGACCCAGTACTTC | CASSSRRRPIAQETQYF
TRBJ2-1 | NA | few | TRBV2 | TGTGCCAGCAGGGGGGGACCCTTGTCGGAGCAGTTCTTC | CASRGGPLSEQFF
TRBJ1-4 | NA | few | TRBV6-5 | TGTGCCAGCAGTTCCGGCTGGGGCGGTGAAAAACTGTTTTTT | CASSSGWGGEKLFF
TRBJ1-3 | TRBD1 | NA | TRBV11-3 | TGTGCCAGCAGCCCGGGACAGGGACTCTCTGGAAACACCATATATTTT | CASSPGQGLSGNTIYF
TRBJ1-2 | NA | many | TRBV4-3 | TGCGCCAGCAGCCAAGAAGCGGGGTACTATGGCTACACCTTC | CASSQEAGYYGYTF
TRBJ2-7 | TRBD1 | few | TRBV3-1 | TGTGCCAGCAGCCAAGAGTTGGGACAGGGGTTCTACGAGCAGTACTTC | CASSQELGQGFYEQYF
TRBJ1-6 | TRBD1 | few | TRBV10-3 | TGTGCCATCAGGCCGGGACAGGGGGCACAAAATTCACCCCTCCACTTT | CAIRPGQGAQNSPLHF
TRBJ1-2 | NA | few | TRBV9 | TGTGCCAGCAGCGTAGCCCCGGCGGCACCGTCAGAAGATGGCTACACCTTC | CASSVAPAAPSEDGYTF
TRBJ2-1 | NA | NA | TRBV12-3/TRBV12-4 | TGTGCCAGCTGTATCTCGGCGGTAAGCAATGAGCAGTTCTTC | CASCISAVSNEQFF
TRBJ2-1 | TRBD1 | few | TRBV7-6 | TGTGCCAGCAGCTCGCCCGGACAGGTTAGAGATGAGCAGTTCTTC | CASSSPGQVRDEQFF
TRBJ2-3 | NA | NA | TRBV19 | TGTGCCAGTAGTATACGGGGGACTAGCACAGATACGCAGTATTTT | CASSIRGTSTDTQYF
TRBJ1-2 | NA | NA | TRBV4-1 | TGCGCCAGCAGCCAAGAAGGTCTCGGGAGTTTTAGTGGCTACACCTTC | CASSQEGLGSFSGYTF
TRBJ2-5 | TRBD2 | few | TRBV27 | TGTGCCAGCAGTCCCCGGGGACTAGCGCCGCCGTGGACCCAGTACTTC | CASSPRGLAPPWTQYF
TRBJ1-1 | NA | few | TRBV18 | TGTGCCAGCTCACCACAGGACCGGGAGGTTTTCTTT | CASSPQDREVFF
TRBJ2-5 | NA | few | TRBV5-1 | TGCGCCAGCAGCTTGGCGGACGGAGAAGAGACCCAGTACTTC | CASSLADGEETQYF
TRBJ1-6 | TRBD1 | few | TRBV20-1 | TGCAGTGCTAGAGCCGGGACAGGGTTTAATTCACCCCTCCACTTT | CSARAGTGFNSPLHF
TRBJ2-7 | NA | NA | TRBV7-9 | TGTGCCAGCAGCTCAGCCAACGGGGAGCAGTACTTC | CASSSANGEQYF
TRBJ2-1 | NA | NA | TRBV9 | TGTGCCAGCAACCGAAATTGGGGGAATGAGCAGTTCTTC | CASNRNWGNEQFF
TRBJ1-1 | NA | few | TRBV7-2 | TGTGCCAGCAGCGTGGGATGGATGAACACTGAAGCTTTCTTT | CASSVGWMNTEAFF
TRBJ1-1 | TRBD1 | few | TRBV29-1 | TGCAGCGTTGAAGGCCCCGAGACAGGGGAGGCTTTCTTT | CSVEGPETGEAFF
TRBJ2-2 | NA | few | TRBV20-1 | TGCAGTGCTAGAGCGGGGCTTTACACCGGGGAGCTGTTTTTT | CSARAGLYTGELFF
TRBJ1-5 | NA | NA | TRBV6-2/TRBV6-3 | TGTGCCAGCAGTACCAATTATCAGCCCCAGCATTTT | CASSTNYQPQHF
TRBJ2-2 | NA | NA | TRBV9 | TGTGCCAGCAGCGGGCAGGGGTATGCCGGGGAGCTGTTTTTT | CASSGQGYAGELFF
TRBJ2-3 | NA | NA | TRBV5-5 | TGTGCCAGCAGCCGTAACTGGGCTACAGATACGCAGTATTTT | CASSRNWATDTQYF
TRBJ1-2 | NA | few | TRBV7-9 | TGTGCCAGCAGCTTCCAGGCAGCCTCTGGCTACACCTTC | CASSFQAASGYTF
TRBJ2-3 | TRBD2 | NA | TRBV12-3/TRBV12-4 | TGTGCCAGCAGTTTTTTAGCGGGCGGGGGGCCTTCAGATACGCAGTATTTT | CASSFLAGGGPSDTQYF
TRBJ2-1 | NA | NA | TRBV11-2 | TGTGCCAGCAGGAACCTGAGGTACTCCTACAATGAGCAGTTCTTC | CASRNLRYSYNEQFF
TRBJ1-2 | NA | few | TRBV9 | TGTGCCAGCAGCGTAAGGGGAGGGGGAACCAATGGCTACACCTTC | CASSVRGGGTNGYTF
TRBJ1-6 | TRBD1 | many | TRBV24-1 | TGTGCCGGATCCCGGGACAGCCGCTATAATTCACCCCTCCACTTT | CAGSRDSRYNSPLHF
TRBJ2-3 | NA | few | TRBV6-5 | TGTGCCAGCAGTCATGGAGGTACGCAGTATTTT | CASSHGGTQYF
TRBJ2-1 | NA | few | TRBV15 | TGTGCCACCAGCAGAGCCCCGGACACCTACAATGAGCAGTTCTTC | CATSRAPDTYNEQFF
TRBJ2-7 | NA | NA | TRBV11-2 | TGTGCCAGCAGCTTAGTAGGAGCCAGGATCCACGAGCAGTACTTC | CASSLVGARIHEQYF
TRBJ1-5 | NA | many | TRBV9 | TGTGCCAGCAGCGAGATTGGGAATCAGCCCCAGCATTTT | CASSEIGNQPQHF
TRBJ2-7 | NA | many | TRBV9 | TGTGCCAGCAGCGTACGGGACGGGACCTACGAGCAGTACTTC | CASSVRDGTYEQYF
TRBJ2-3 | NA | NA | TRBV4-2 | TGTGCCAGCAGCCAAGTCGGGCAGGGAAGGGGCACAGATACGCAGTATTTT | CASSQVGQGRGTDTQYF
TRBJ1-1 | TRBD1 | few | TRBV18 | TGTGCCAGCTCCCTACTGGGGGGAACAGGGGGTGACACTGAAGCTTTCTTT | CASSLLGGTGGDTEAFF
TRBJ1-2 | NA | few | TRBV4-2 | TGTGCCAGCAGCCAATACGGGCGGGCCAACTATGGCTACACCTTC | CASSQYGRANYGYTF
TRBJ2-3 | TRBD2 | NA | TRBV7-3 | TGTGCCAGCAGCGTCCTAGCGGGGGGGGTAAATACGCAGTATTTT | CASSVLAGGVNTQYF
TRBJ2-5 | NA | many | TRBV29-1 | TGCAGCGTTGATCGGTTACAAGAGACCCAGTACTTC | CSVDRLQETQYF
TRBJ1-3 | NA | many | TRBV5-1 | TGCGCCAGCAGCTTGGAAGCCCAGGGATCTGGAAACACCATATATTTT | CASSLEAQGSGNTIYF